These T cell receptor beta chains were read from a single sample in a study of Ad26.COV2.S vaccination and SARS-CoV-2 variants. Using immunoSEQ multiplex PCR, the repertoire was profiled, and TCRdb retains in-frame clones only, with some absent. The table records approximately 340,000 clones, about 91% of them present only once. The material was peripheral blood, obtained after recovery from COVID-19. Receptor source: a human donor who had recovered from COVID-19. Each CDR3 is given with its conserved first and last residue. Fields, in order: CDR3 protein, CDR3 DNA, V gene, J gene, D gene, clone size. The D gene is left open where the match is weak. Size tells how often a clone was seen (once, few, many) or the class of an expanded clone, and some rows leave it out.

CASSMPSLRDRDVRGTQYF	TGTGCCAGTAGTATGCCCAGCCTCCGGGACAGGGACGTTCGGGGTACGCAGTATTTT	TRBV19	TRBJ2-3	TRBD1	NA
CASVNNYGYTF	TGCGCGTCAGTCAATAACTATGGCTACACCTTC	TRBV29-1	TRBJ1-2	NA	NA
CATSRDRSGGFNEQFF	TGTGCCACCAGCAGAGATAGAAGCGGGGGGTTCAATGAGCAGTTCTTC	TRBV15	TRBJ2-1	TRBD2	NA
CASSPRGDRVMLGYTF	TGTGCCAGCAGCCCTCGGGGGGACAGAGTCATGTTGGGCTACACCTTC	TRBV3-1/TRBV3-2	TRBJ1-2	TRBD1	NA
CASSLADNYGYTF	TGTGCCAGCAGCTTGGCTGATAACTATGGCTACACCTTC	TRBV5-6	TRBJ1-2	NA	NA
CASSRGLAYEQYF	TGTGCCAGCAGCCGGGGACTGGCCTACGAGCAGTACTTC	TRBV11-2	TRBJ2-7	NA	NA
CASSQGLGRTLYNEQFF	TGTGCCAGCAGCCAAGGGTTAGGCAGGACCCTATACAATGAGCAGTTCTTC	TRBV3-1/TRBV3-2	TRBJ2-1	NA	NA
CATSPPPTGSYEQYF	TGTGCCACCAGTCCCCCCCCTACAGGTTCCTACGAGCAGTACTTC	TRBV24-1	TRBJ2-7	NA	NA
CASSHGTSVNEQFF	TGTGCCAGCAGCCACGGGACTAGTGTCAATGAGCAGTTCTTC	TRBV7-3	TRBJ2-1	TRBD2	NA
CASLRGQGHQPQHF	TGTGCCAGCCTGCGGGGACAGGGTCATCAGCCCCAGCATTTT	TRBV2	TRBJ1-5	TRBD1	few
CASSDDVPGELFF	TGCGCCAGCAGTGATGACGTCCCCGGGGAGCTGTTTTTT	TRBV10-2	TRBJ2-2	NA	once
CASSLTRYNEQFF	TGTGCCAGCAGCTTAACTAGATACAATGAGCAGTTCTTC	TRBV11-2	TRBJ2-1	NA	NA
CASSTPSGLTYGYTF	TGTGCCAGCAGCACCCCGTCGGGATTGACTTATGGCTACACCTTC	TRBV25-1	TRBJ1-2	NA	few
CASSQEVMVQGPAGELFF	TGTGCCAGCAGCCAAGAAGTAATGGTTCAGGGGCCGGCCGGGGAGCTGTTTTTT	TRBV3-1/TRBV3-2	TRBJ2-2	NA	few
CASSVRGLSYNEQFF	TGTGCCAGTAGCGTGAGGGGGCTCTCCTACAATGAGCAGTTCTTC	TRBV19	TRBJ2-1	TRBD1	NA
CASSLKASGGETQYF	TGTGCCAGCAGCTTAAAGGCTAGCGGGGGAGAGACCCAGTACTTC	TRBV7-9	TRBJ2-5	TRBD2	NA
CASSIVGSQPQHF	TGTGCCAGTAGTATAGTGGGATCCCAGCCCCAGCATTTT	TRBV19	TRBJ1-5	NA	NA
CASRGGGGVNNQPQHF	TGCGCCAGCAGGGGCGGGGGGGGTGTGAACAATCAGCCCCAGCATTTT	TRBV10-2	TRBJ1-5	NA	once
CASSVGARTSSRRGYTF	TGTGCCAGCAGCGTAGGGGCCCGCACCTCATCCAGGCGGGGCTACACCTTC	TRBV9	TRBJ1-2	NA	NA
CASSLTPDRLNTEAFF	TGTGCCAGCAGTCTCACTCCGGACAGGCTGAACACTGAAGCTTTCTTT	TRBV27	TRBJ1-1	TRBD1	once
CASSESLEYNEQFF	TGTGCCAGCAGTGAATCACTCGAGTACAATGAGCAGTTCTTC	TRBV6-1	TRBJ2-1	NA	NA
CASRLAGGSSYEQYF	TGTGCCAGCAGGTTAGCGGGGGGGAGCTCCTACGAGCAGTACTTC	TRBV3-1/TRBV3-2	TRBJ2-7	TRBD2	once
CASSYSGGISNQPQHF	TGTGCCAGCAGTTACTCTGGGGGAATTAGCAATCAGCCCCAGCATTTT	TRBV6-2/TRBV6-3	TRBJ1-5	NA	NA
CASSRQPENTEAFF	TGCGCCAGCAGCCGTCAACCTGAGAACACTGAAGCTTTCTTT	TRBV4-1	TRBJ1-1	NA	NA
CASSLHPVNEAFF	TGTGCCAGCAGCTTACACCCGGTAAATGAAGCTTTCTTT	TRBV7-2	TRBJ1-1	NA	once